This paragraph covers one T cell receptor (beta chain) sequence. Its antigen is currently unknown. The time point is: pre-sensitization, week 0. Treatment of the sample: therapeutic diphenylcyclopropenone sensitization with weekly scalp DPC. The sample belongs to a study of human T cells and chemical hapten exposure. General study points: TCRs above 1 in 1000 frequency stayed constant with DPC sensitization.

V lost 6 bases and J lost 3; bases outside the gene matches: 5. Germline V CDR1 and CDR2: MDHEN, SYDVKM. The CDR3 spans 14 residues. Unique molecular identifiers were attached to individual cDNA molecules during library preparation. As processed by the authors: Sample TCR totals centred on a median of approximately 100,000, ranging about 23,224 to 690,600. TCRdb called the RACE reads again in MiXCR, with one record for every CDR3 protein. TCRdb's processing, not the authors', yielded these V and J calls. This table has 200,000 to 300,000 distinct CDR3 sequences, more than 6.5% appearing once. J is TRBJ1-2 and V is TRBV28; 9 positions agree with TRBD1. The specimen was whole blood, collected in connection with sensitization to the hapten diphenylcyclopropenone (DPC). The source is a woman aged 40-49 years with alopecia areata. Some clones in this sample may be carry-over from other donors' samples. In DNA form, the CDR3 reads TGTGCCAGCAGCGAGACAGGGGGGCACTATGGCTACACCTTC. Translated: CASSETGGHYGYTF.